This TCR beta chain emerged from a study of blood T cells in healthy people across ages. Study-level results: Unsorted PBMCs ruled out conclusive naive versus antigen-experienced comparison. The study found TCR beta diversity correlated strongly with naive T cell percentage.

The length of the CDR3 is 14 residues. Germline assignment: CDR1 SGHRS and CDR2 YFSETQ. V lost 2 bases and J lost 3, with 8 bases in between. It was with a sample-barcoded 5' primer and a J-beta primer mix that a second PCR of roughly 6 to 12 cycles was run. MiXCR, run by TCRdb on the 5' RACE reads, gives a single entry per CDR3 protein. The sample records about 720,000 distinct CDR3 sequences, 22% being singletons. This clonotype was observed a few times. The antigen remains unidentified. This clonotype was sampled from a man aged 65 to 85 in good health. J is TRBJ1-4 and V is TRBV5-1; no firm D call. Specimen: blood. The CDR3 nucleotides are TGCGCCAGCAGCTTAATAGCTCCTAATGAAAAACTGTTTTTT. Its translation is CASSLIAPNEKLFF.